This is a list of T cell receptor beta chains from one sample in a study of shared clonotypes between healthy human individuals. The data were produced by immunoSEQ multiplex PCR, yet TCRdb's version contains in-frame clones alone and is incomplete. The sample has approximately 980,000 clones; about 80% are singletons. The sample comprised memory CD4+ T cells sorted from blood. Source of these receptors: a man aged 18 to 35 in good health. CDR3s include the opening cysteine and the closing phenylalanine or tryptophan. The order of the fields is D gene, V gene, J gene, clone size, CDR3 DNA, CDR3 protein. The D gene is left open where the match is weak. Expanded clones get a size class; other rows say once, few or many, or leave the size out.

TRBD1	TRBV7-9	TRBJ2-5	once	TGTGCCAGCAGCTCCTTGAACAGGGGAGAGACCCAGTACTTC	CASSSLNRGETQYF
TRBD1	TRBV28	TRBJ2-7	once	TGTGCCAGCGGACGCGGGACAGGGCGGTGGCGGCAGTACTTC	CASGRGTGRWRQYF
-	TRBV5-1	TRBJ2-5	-	TGCGCCAGCAGCTTAGGGGCGCGGGTGGTGGAGACCCAGTACTTC	CASSLGARVVETQYF
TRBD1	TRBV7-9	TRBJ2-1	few	TGTGCCAGCAGCACCTCGGACAGGAGAAACAATGAGCAGTTCTTC	CASSTSDRRNNEQFF
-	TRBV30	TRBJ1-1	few	TGTGCCTGGAAGGACACTGCGAACACTGAAGCTTTCTTT	CAWKDTANTEAFF
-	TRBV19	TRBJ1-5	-	TGTGCCAGTAGTAAGAGTAGGGCGGTTCAGCCCCAGCATTTT	CASSKSRAVQPQHF
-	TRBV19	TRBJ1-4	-	TGTGCCAGTAGCCCGGGTCGTGGAGAAAAACTGTTTTTT	CASSPGRGEKLFF
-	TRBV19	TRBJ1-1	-	TGTGCCAGTAGTCTAACTGGACCGGTGAACACTGAAGCTTTCTTT	CASSLTGPVNTEAFF
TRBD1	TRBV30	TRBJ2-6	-	TGTGCCGGCACAGGGGGCGCTTCCAACGTCCTGACTTTC	CAGTGGASNVLTF
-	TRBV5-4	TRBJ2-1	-	TGTGCCAGCAGCAAAGGGGGGACGAGCTCCTACAATGAGCAGTTCTTC	CASSKGGTSSYNEQFF
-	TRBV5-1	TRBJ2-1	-	TGCGCCAGCAGTTGGGACCTATCCTACAATGAGCAGTTCTTC	CASSWDLSYNEQFF
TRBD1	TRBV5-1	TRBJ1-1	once	TGCGCCAGCCGGATGACAGGGGCGAACACTGAAGCTTTCTTT	CASRMTGANTEAFF
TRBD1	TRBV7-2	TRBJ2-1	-	TGTGCCAGCAGCGCCAGACAGGGGGCCTACAATGAGCAGTTCTTC	CASSARQGAYNEQFF
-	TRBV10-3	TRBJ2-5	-	TGTGCCAGCAAGACACGCCAGGGAGAGACCCAGTACTTC	CASKTRQGETQYF
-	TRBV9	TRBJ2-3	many	TGTGCCAGCAGCGCCCAAGCGGCCACAGATACGCAGTATTTT	CASSAQAATDTQYF
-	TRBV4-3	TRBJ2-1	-	TGCGCCAGCAGCCAAGAGGGCGGGCCCTACAATGAGCAGTTCTTC	CASSQEGGPYNEQFF